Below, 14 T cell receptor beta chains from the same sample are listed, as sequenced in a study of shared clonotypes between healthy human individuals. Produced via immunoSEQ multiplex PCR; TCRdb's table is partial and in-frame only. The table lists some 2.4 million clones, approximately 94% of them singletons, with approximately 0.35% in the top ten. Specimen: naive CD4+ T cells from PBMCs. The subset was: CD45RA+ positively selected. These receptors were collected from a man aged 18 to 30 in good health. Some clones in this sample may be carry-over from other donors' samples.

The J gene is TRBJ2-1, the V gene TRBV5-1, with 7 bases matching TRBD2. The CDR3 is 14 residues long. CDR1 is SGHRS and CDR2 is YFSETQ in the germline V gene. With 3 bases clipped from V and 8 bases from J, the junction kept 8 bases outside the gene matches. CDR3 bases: TGCGCCAGCAGCTCGACTACCCGGGGGGATGAGCAGTTCTTC. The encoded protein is CASSSTTRGDEQFF.

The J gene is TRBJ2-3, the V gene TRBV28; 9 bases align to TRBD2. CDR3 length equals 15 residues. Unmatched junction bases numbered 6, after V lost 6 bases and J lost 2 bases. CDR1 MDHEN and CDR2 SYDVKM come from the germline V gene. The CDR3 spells CASSLSGSITDTQYF. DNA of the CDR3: TGTGCCAGCAGCCTTAGCGGGAGTATCACAGATACGCAGTATTTT.

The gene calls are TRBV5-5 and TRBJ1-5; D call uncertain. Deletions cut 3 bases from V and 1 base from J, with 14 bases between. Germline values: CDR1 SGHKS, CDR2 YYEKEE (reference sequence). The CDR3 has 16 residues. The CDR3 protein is CASSSGPRESNQPQHF. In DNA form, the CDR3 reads TGTGCCAGCAGCTCCGGACCCCGGGAAAGCAATCAGCCCCAGCATTTT. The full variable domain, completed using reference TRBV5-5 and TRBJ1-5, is DAGVTQSPTHLIKTRGQQVTLRCSPISGHKSVSWYQQVLGQGPQFIFQYYEKEERGRGNFPDRFSARQFPNYSSELNVNALLLGDSALYLCASSSGPRESNQPQHFGDGTRLSIL.

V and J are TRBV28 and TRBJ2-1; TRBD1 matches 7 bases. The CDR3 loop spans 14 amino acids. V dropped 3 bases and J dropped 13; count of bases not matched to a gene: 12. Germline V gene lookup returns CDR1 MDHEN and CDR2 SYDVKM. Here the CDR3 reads CASSLSDRETAQFF. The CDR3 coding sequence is TGTGCCAGCAGTTTGTCCGACAGGGAGACGGCCCAGTTCTTC.

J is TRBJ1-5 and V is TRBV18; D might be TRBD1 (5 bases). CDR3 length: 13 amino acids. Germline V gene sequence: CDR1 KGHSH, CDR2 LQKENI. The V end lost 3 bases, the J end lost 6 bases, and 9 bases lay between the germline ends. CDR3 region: CASSPGEPQPQHF. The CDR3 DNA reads TGTGCCAGCTCACCGGGGGAGCCTCAGCCCCAGCATTTT.

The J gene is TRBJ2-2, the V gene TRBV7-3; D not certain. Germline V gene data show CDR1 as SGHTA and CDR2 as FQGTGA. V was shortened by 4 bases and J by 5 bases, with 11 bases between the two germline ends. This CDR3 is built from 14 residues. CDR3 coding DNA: TGTGCCAGCAGCTCTCAATCCGGGACCGGGGAGCTGTTTTTT. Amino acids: CASSSQSGTGELFF.

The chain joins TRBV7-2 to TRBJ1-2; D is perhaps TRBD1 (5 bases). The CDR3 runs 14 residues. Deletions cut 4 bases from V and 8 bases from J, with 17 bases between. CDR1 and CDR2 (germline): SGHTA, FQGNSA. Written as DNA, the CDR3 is TGTGCCAGCAGCTCGTCGTTCGGAGAGGGGGGCTACACCTTC. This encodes CASSSSFGEGGYTF.

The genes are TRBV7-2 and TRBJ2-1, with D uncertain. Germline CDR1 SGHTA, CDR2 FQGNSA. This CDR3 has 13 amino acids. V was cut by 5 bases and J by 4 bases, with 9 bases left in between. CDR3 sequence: CASSPSLYNEQFF. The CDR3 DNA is TGTGCCAGCAGCCCGTCGCTATACAATGAGCAGTTCTTC.

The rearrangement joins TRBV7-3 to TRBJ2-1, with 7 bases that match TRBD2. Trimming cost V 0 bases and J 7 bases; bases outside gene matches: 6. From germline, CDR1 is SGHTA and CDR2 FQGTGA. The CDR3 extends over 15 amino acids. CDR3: CASSLTREGVNEQFF. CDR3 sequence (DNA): TGTGCCAGCAGCTTAACGAGGGAGGGTGTGAATGAGCAGTTCTTC.

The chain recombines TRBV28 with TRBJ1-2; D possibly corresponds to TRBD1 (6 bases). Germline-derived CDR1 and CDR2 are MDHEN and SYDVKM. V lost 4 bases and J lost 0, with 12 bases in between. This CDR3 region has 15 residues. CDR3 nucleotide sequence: TGTGCCAGCAGTTCCCACGGGGGGCCTAACTATGGCTACACCTTC. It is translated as CASSSHGGPNYGYTF.

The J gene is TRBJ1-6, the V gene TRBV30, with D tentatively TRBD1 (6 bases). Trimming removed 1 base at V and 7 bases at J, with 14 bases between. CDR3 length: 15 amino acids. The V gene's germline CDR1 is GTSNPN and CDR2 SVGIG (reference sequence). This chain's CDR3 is CAWSGVTGRNSPLHF. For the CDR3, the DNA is TGTGCCTGGAGTGGTGTAACAGGGCGGAATTCACCCCTCCACTTT.

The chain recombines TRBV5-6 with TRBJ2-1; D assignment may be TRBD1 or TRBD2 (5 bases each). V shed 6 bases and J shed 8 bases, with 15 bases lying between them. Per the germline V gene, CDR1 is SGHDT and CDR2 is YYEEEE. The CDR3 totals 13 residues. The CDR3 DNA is TGTGCCAGCACCGCCGGGACCCCTGATGAGCAGTTCTTC. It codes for CASTAGTPDEQFF.

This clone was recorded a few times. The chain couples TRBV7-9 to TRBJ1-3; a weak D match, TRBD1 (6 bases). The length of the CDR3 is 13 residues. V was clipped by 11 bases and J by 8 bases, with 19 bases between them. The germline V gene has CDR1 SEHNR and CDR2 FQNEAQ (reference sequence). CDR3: CARQGTFGDTIYF. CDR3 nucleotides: TGTGCCCGGCAGGGGACCTTCGGGGACACCATATATTTT.

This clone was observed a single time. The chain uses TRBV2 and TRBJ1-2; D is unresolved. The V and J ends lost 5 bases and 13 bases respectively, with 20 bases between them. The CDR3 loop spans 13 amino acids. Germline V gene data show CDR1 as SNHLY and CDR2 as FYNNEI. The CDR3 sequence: CASSPREFMLSTF. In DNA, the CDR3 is TGTGCCAGCAGTCCTAGGGAATTTATGCTCTCCACCTTC.